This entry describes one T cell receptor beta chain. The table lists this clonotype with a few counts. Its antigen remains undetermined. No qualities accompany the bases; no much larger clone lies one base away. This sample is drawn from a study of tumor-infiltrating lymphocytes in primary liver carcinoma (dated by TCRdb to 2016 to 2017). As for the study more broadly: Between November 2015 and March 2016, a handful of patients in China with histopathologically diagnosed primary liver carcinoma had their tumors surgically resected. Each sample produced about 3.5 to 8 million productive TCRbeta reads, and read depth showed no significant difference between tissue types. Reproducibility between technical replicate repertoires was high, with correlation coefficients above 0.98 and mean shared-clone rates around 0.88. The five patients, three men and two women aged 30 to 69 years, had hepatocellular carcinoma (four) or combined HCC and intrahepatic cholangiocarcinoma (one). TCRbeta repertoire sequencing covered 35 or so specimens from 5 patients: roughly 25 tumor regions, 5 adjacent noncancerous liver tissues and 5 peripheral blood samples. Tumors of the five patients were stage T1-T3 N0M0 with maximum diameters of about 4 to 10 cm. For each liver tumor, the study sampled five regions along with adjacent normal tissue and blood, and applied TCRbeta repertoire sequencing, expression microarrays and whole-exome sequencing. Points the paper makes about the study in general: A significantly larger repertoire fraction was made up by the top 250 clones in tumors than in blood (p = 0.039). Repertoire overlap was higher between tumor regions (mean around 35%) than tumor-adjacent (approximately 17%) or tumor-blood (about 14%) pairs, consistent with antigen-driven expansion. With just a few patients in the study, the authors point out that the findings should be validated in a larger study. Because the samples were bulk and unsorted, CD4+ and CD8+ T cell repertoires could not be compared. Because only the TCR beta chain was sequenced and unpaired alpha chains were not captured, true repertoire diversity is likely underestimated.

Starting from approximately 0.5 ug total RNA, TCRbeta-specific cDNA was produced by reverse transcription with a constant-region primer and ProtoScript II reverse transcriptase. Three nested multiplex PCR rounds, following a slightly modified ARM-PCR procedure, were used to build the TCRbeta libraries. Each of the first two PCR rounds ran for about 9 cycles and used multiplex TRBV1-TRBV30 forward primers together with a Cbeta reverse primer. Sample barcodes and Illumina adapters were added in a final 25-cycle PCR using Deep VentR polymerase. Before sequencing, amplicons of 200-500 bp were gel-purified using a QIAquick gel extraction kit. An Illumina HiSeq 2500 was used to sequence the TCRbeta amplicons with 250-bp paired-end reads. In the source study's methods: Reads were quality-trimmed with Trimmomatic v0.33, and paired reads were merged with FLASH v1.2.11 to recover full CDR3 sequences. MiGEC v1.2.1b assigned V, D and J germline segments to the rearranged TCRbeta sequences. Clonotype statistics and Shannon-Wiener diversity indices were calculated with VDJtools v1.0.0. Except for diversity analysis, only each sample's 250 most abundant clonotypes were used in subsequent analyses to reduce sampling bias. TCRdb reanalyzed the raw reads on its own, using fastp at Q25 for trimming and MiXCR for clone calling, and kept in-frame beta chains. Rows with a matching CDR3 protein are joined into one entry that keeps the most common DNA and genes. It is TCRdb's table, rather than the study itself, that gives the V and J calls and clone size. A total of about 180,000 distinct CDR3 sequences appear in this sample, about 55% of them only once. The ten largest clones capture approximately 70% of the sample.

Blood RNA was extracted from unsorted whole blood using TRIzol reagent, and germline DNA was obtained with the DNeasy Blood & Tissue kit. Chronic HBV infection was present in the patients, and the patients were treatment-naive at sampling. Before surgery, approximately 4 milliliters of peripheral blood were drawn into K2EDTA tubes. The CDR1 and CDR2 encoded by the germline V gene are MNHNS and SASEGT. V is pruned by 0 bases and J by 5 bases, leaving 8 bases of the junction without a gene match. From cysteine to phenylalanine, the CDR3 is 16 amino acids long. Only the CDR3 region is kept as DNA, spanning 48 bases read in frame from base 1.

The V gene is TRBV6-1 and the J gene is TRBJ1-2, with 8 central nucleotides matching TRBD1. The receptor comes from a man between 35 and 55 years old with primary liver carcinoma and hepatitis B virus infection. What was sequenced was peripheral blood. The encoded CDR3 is CASSEAIRGPGYGYTF. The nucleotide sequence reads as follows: TGTGCCAGCAGTGAAGCAATCAGGGGGCCCGGATATGGCTACACCTTC.